This TCR beta chain appears in the sequencing data of a study of breast tumors, draining lymph nodes, adjacent tissues. This CDR3 comprises 15 residues. V shed 7 bases, J shed 3 bases, and the junction held 9 bases outside the gene matches. CDR1 and CDR2 (germline): WSHSY, SAAADI. In its sample, this clonotype was seen many times. Antigen unknown. General study results and limits: Data only fit, rather than demonstrated, lymph node origin of most tumor T cells. Tumors had less TCR diversity than lymph nodes, more than nontumor tissue.

Axillary draining lymph nodes of breast cancer patients supplied the node samples. TCRdb re-called the multiplex PCR reads with MiXCR, one entry per CDR3 protein. The profile covers roughly 80,000 distinct CDR3 sequences, with about 21% appearing a single time and 2% to 2.5% taken by the ten largest. Source material: axillary lymph node tissue. The V gene is TRBV10-2, the J gene TRBJ2-5; 9 bases align to TRBD2. This TCR came from a female donor with breast cancer. Some clones in this sample may be carry-over from other donors' samples. The chain's CDR3 is CASNLQGGREETQYF. In DNA form, the CDR3 reads TGCGCCAGCAATCTACAGGGCGGGAGGGAAGAGACCCAGTACTTC.